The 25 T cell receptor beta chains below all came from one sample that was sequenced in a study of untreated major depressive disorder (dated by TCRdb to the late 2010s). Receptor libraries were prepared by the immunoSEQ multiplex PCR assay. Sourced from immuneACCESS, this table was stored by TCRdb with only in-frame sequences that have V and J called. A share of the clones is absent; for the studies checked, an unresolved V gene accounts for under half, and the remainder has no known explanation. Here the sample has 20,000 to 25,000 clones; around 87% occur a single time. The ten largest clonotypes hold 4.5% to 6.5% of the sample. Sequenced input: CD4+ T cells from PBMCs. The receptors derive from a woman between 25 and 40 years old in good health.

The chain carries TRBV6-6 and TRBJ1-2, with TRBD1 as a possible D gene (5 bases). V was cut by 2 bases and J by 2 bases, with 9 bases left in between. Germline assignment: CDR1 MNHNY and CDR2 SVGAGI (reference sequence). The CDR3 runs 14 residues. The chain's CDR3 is CASSYRDLNYGYTF. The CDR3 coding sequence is TGTGCCAGCAGTTACCGGGACCTAAACTATGGCTACACCTTC.

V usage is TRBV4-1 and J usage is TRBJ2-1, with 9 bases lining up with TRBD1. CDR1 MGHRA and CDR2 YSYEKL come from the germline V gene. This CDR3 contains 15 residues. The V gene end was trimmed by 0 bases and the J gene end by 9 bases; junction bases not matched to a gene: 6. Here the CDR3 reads CASSQDRQGEREQFF. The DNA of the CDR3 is TGCGCCAGCAGCCAAGATCGACAGGGGGAACGTGAGCAGTTCTTC.

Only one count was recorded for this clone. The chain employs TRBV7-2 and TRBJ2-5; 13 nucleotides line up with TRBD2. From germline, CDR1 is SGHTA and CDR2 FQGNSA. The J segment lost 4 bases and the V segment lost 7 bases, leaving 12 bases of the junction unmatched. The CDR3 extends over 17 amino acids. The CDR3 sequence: CASTPPGTSGGGETQYF. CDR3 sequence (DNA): TGTGCCAGCACCCCACCGGGAACTAGCGGGGGGGGAGAGACCCAGTACTTC.

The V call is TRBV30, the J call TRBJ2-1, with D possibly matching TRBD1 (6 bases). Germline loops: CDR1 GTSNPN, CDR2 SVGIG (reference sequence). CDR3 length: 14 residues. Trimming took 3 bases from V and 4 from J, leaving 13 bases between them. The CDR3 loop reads CAWRAGTPYNEQFF. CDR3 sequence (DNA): TGTGCCTGGAGGGCCGGGACACCTTACAATGAGCAGTTCTTC.

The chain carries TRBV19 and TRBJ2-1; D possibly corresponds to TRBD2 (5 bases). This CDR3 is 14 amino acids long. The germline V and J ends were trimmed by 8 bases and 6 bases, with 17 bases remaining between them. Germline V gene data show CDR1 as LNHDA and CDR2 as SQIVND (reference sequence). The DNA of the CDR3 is TGTGCCAGTTCAGAGATAGGCGGGTCCAATGAGCAGTTCTTC. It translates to CASSEIGGSNEQFF.

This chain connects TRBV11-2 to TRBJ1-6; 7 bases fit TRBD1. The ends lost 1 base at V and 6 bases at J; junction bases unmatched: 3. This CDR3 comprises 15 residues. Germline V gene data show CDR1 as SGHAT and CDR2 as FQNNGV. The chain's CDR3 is CASSLAGTANSPLHF. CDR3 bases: TGTGCCAGCAGCTTAGCCGGGACAGCTAATTCACCCCTCCACTTT.

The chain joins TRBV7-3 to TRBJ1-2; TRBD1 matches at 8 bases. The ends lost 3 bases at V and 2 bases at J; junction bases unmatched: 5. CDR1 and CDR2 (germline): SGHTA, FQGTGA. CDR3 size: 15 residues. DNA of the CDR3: TGTGCCAGCAGCTTCGGACAGGGTAGCAACTATGGCTACACCTTC. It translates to CASSFGQGSNYGYTF.

CDR3: CASSLGGDVKTQYF. CDR3 in DNA: TGTGCCAGCAGCTTAGGAGGTGATGTGAAGACCCAGTACTTC. The chain is built from TRBV7-2 and TRBJ2-5; D not resolved. V lost 1 base, J lost 6 bases, and 12 bases lay in between. In germline, CDR1 is SGHTA, CDR2 FQGNSA. This CDR3 region has 14 residues.

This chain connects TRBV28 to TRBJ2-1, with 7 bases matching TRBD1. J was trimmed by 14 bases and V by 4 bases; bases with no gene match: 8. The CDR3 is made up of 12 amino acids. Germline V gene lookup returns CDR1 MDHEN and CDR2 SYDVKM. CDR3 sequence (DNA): TGTGCCAGCAGTTCCACCGGGGACAGCGAGTTCTTC. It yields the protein CASSSTGDSEFF. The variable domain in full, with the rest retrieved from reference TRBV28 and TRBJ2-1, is DVKVTQSSRYLVKRTGEKVFLECVQDMDHENMFWYRQDPGLGLRLIYFSYDVKMKEKGDIPEGYSVSREKKERFSLILESASTNQTSMYLCASSSTGDSEFFGPGTRLTVL.

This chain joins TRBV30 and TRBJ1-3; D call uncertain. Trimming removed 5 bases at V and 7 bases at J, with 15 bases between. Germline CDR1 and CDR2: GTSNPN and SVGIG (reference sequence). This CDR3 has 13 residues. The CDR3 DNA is TGTGCCTGGCTGGACCCGCAGGTGAACACCATATATTTT. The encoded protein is CAWLDPQVNTIYF.

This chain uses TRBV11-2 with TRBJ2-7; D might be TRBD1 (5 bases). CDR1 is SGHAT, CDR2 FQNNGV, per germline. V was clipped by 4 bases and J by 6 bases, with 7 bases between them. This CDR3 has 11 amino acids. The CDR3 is CASSWGGEQYF. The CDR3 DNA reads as TGTGCCAGCAGCTGGGGCGGCGAGCAGTACTTC.

Written as DNA, the CDR3 is TGTGCCAGCTCGACCCGGGAAAAACTGTTTTTT. This gives the protein CASSTREKLFF. The V and J genes are TRBV18 and TRBJ1-4; D call uncertain. V was clipped by 6 bases and J by 8 bases, with 7 bases between them. This CDR3 has 11 amino acids. The germline V gene encodes CDR1 KGHSH and CDR2 LQKENI.

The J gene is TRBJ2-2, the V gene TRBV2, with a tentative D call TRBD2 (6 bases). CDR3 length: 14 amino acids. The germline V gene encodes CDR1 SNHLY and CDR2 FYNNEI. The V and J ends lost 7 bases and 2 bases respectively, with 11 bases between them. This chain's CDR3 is CASMRGLNTGELFF. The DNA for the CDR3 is TGTGCCAGCATGCGGGGTTTAAACACCGGGGAGCTGTTTTTT.

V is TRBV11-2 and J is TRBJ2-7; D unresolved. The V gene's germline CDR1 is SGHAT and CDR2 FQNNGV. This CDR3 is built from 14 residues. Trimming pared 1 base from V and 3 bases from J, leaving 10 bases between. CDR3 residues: CASSLASEYYEQYF. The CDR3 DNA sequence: TGTGCCAGCAGCTTAGCGTCAGAATACTACGAGCAGTACTTC. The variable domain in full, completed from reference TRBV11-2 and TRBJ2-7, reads EAGVAQSPRYKIIEKRQSVAFWCNPISGHATLYWYQQILGQGPKLLIQFQNNGVVDDSQLPKDRFSAERLKGVDSTLKIQPAKLEDSAVYLCASSLASEYYEQYFGPGTRLTVT.

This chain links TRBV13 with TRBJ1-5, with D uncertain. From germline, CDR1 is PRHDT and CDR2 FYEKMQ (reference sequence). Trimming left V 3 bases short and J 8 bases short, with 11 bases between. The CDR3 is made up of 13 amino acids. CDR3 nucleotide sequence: TGTGCCAGCAGCTTCGGACGGACTGAGCCCCAGCATTTT. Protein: CASSFGRTEPQHF. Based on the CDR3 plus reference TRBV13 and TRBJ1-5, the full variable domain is AAGVIQSPRHLIKEKRETATLKCYPIPRHDTVYWYQQGPGQDPQFLISFYEKMQSDKGSIPDRFSAQQFSDYHSELNMSSLELGDSALYFCASSFGRTEPQHFGDGTRLSIL.

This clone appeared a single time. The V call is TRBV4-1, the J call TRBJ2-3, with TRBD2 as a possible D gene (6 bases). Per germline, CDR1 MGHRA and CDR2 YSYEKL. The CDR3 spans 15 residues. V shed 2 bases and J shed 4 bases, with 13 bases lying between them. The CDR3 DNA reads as TGCGCCAGCAGCCAATTTCCTAGCGCGGCAGATACGCAGTATTTT. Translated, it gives CASSQFPSAADTQYF.

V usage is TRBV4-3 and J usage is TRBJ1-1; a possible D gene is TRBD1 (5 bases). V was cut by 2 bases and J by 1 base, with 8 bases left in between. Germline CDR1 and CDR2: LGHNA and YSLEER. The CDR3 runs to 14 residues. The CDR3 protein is CASSQLTGNTEAFF. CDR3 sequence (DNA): TGCGCCAGCAGCCAACTAACAGGGAACACTGAAGCTTTCTTT.

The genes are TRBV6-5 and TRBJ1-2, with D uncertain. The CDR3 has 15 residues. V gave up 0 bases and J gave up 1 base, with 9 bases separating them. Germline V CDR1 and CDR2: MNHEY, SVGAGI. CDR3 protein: CASSYSSGGNYGYTF. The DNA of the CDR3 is TGTGCCAGCAGTTACTCGAGCGGCGGTAACTATGGCTACACCTTC.

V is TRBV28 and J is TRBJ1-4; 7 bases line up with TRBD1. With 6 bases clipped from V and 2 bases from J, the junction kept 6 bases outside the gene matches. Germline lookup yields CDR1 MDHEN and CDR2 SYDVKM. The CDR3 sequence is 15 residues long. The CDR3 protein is CASSPRGYTNEKLFF. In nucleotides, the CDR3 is TGTGCCAGCAGCCCCAGGGGGTACACTAATGAAAAACTGTTTTTT.

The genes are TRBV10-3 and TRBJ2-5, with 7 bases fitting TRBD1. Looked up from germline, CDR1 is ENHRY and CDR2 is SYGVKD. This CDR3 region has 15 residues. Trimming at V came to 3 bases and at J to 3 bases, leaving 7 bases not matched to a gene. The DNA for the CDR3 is TGTGCCATCAGTGATGGGAACAGGGGAGAAGAGACCCAGTACTTC. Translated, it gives CAISDGNRGEETQYF.

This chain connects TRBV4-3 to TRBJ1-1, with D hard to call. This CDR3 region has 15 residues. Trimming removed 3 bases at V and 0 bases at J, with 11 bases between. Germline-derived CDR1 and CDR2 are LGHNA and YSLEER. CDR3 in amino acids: CASSHVGGMNTEAFF. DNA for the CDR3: TGCGCCAGCAGCCACGTCGGAGGGATGAACACTGAAGCTTTCTTT.

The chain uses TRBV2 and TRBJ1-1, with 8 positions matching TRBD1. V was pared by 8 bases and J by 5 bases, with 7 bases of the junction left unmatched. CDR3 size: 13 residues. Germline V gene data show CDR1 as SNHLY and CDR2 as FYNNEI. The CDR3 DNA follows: TGTGCCAGCTCACAGGGGGATGATACTGAAGCTTTCTTT. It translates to CASSQGDDTEAFF.

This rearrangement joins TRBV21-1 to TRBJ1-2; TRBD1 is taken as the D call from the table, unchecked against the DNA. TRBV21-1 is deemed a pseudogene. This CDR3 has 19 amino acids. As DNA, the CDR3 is TGTGCCAGCAGCAAATCCCCTCTATCCGGCGGGACAGGGAGGTATGGCTACACCTTC. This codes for CASSKSPLSGGTGRYGYTF.

The CDR3 DNA reads TGTGCCATCAGCACACCCGGACTAGCGGGGTACAATGAGCAGTTCTTC. Translation: CAISTPGLAGYNEQFF. V is TRBV10-3 and J is TRBJ2-1; the match to TRBD2 covers 12 bases. This CDR3 region has 16 residues. The germline gives CDR1 ENHRY, CDR2 SYGVKD. Germline trimming cut 6 bases from V and 4 bases from J; bases unmatched to any gene: 7.

The DNA of the CDR3 is TGTGCCAGCAGTTCGCTTCCGGGGCCAGCCACTGAAGCTTTCTTT. Translating it yields CASSSLPGPATEAFF. The chain has TRBV28 and TRBJ1-1; the D gene is possibly TRBD1 (5 bases). The CDR3 runs to 15 residues. CDR1 MDHEN and CDR2 SYDVKM come from the germline V gene. Trimming removed 4 bases from V and 4 bases from J, with 16 bases in between.